The 2 T cell receptor beta chains listed next were all sequenced from one sample in a study of response to subunit inactivated influenza vaccine. Each CDR3 protein is one row after TCRdb ran MiXCR on the RT-PCR reads. The top ten hold about a quarter of the sample, which has about 190,000 distinct CDR3 sequences, roughly an eighth seen once. The sequences come from CD8+ T cells sorted from PBMCs, collected approximately 5 days after vaccination. All receptors come from a man aged 45 to 65 who received an inactivated influenza vaccine.

This clonotype was observed a handful of times. The V gene is TRBV27, the J gene TRBJ2-7; TRBD1 might be the D (6 bases). Trimming pared 6 bases from V and 3 bases from J, leaving 18 bases between. Germline V lookup: CDR1 MNHEY, CDR2 SMNVEV (reference sequence). This CDR3 region has 15 residues. CDR3 protein: CASSLRDTGYYEQYF. CDR3 nucleotides: TGTGCCAGCAGCTTGCGAGACACAGGGTACTACGAGCAGTACTTC.

This clonotype came up a few times. The chain employs TRBV27 and TRBJ1-6, with D maybe TRBD1 (5 bases). This CDR3 has 14 amino acids. The V gene lost 8 bases and the J gene lost 0 bases, with 8 bases spanning the gap. The germline V gene encodes CDR1 MNHEY and CDR2 SMNVEV (reference sequence). CDR3 protein: CASSDSSYNSPLHF. For the CDR3, the DNA is TGTGCCAGCTCTGACAGCTCCTATAATTCACCCCTCCACTTT.